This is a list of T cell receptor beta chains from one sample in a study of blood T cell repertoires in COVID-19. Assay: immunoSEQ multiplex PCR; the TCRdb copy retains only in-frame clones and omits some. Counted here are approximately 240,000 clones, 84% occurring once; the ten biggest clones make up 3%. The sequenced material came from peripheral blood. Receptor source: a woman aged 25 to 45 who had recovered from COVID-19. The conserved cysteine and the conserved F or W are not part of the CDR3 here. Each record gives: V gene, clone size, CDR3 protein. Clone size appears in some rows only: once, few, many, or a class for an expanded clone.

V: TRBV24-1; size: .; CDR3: ATSDTTVATEAF
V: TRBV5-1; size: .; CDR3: ASSLDWLSGLAGGPVVSDTQY
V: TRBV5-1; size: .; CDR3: ASSLGGGSYNEQF
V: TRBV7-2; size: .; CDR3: ASARDFTETQY
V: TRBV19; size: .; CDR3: ASSAGSIGEQF
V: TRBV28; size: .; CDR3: ASSGTVSYGYT
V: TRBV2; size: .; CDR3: ASSALGGAGQPQH
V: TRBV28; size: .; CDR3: ASPSGHGEGNTEAF
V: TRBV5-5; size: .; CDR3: ASRNTRETQY
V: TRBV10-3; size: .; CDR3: AITSGRYNSPLH
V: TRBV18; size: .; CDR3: ASSPEPGDTEAF
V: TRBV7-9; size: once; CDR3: ASSLGPGQKNSPLH
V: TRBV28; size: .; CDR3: ASSSQGPYEQY
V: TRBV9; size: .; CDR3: ASSDRDRENNEQF
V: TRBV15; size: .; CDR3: ATSRDRWARNYGYT
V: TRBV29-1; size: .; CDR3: SANDRAGGNTEAF
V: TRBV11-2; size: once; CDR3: ASSLTGTSIEQF
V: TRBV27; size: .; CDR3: ASRRTGYDYGYT
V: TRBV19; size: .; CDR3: ASSNSPLTGEKNEQF
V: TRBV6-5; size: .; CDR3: ASSEMGMNTEAF
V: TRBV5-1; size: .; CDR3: ASSWSGTYEQY
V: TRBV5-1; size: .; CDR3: ASSTLTGGFYEQY